Following are 19 T cell receptor beta chains from one sample sequenced in a study of radiation and T cells in renal cell carcinoma. Stated time point: baseline pretreatment blood. The treatment: 15 Gy SBRT to primary tumor, nephrectomy 4 weeks later. Libraries were prepared by immunoSEQ multiplex PCR; TCRdb keeps only in-frame clonotypes and omits some of them. The sample shows about 130,000 clones, about 88% of them seen only once. This specimen consisted of blood, obtained from a patient whose treatment included radiotherapy and nephrectomy. These receptor sequences come from a woman aged 50 to 65 with renal cell carcinoma.

The genes are TRBV15 and TRBJ2-1, with 12 bases matching TRBD2. The CDR3 consists of 15 residues. The germline V gene has CDR1 LNHNV and CDR2 YYDKDF (reference sequence). V shed 2 bases and J 5 bases; nucleotides not matched to a gene: 1. The CDR3 DNA is TGTGCCACCAGCAGACTAGCGGGGGGGCACAATGAGCAGTTCTTC. It translates to CATSRLAGGHNEQFF.

Only one count was recorded for this clone. The rearrangement links TRBV7-3 to TRBJ2-7, with D perhaps TRBD2 (5 bases). The CDR3 runs 15 residues. The V gene's germline CDR1 is SGHTA and CDR2 FQGTGA. V lost 5 bases and J lost 2, with 16 bases in between. CDR3 sequence (DNA): TGTGCCAGCAGCCAGCGGAACCATACCCCCTACGAGCAGTACTTC. It translates to CASSQRNHTPYEQYF. The full variable domain, with the rest looked up from reference TRBV7-3 and TRBJ2-7, is GAGVSQTPSNKVTEKGKYVELRCDPISGHTALYWYRQSLGQGPEFLIYFQGTGAADDSGLPNDRFFAVRPEGSVSTLKIQRTERGDSAVYLCASSQRNHTPYEQYFGPGTRLTVT.

V gene TRBV4-1 combines with J gene TRBJ1-5, with 7 bases matching TRBD1. The CDR3 has 15 amino acids. In germline, CDR1 is MGHRA, CDR2 YSYEKL. The J segment lost 3 bases and the V segment lost 1 base, leaving 3 bases of the junction unmatched. The CDR3 sequence is CASSQGDSVNQPQHF. CDR3 nucleotide sequence: TGCGCCAGCAGCCAAGGGGACAGCGTCAATCAGCCCCAGCATTTT.

In regard to this clone: Germline and junction disagree at one end, which may indicate a read error. The gene calls are TRBV7-7 and TRBJ2-1, with D maybe TRBD1 (5 bases). The CDR3 totals 13 residues. Germline assignment: CDR1 SSHAT and CDR2 FNYEAQ (reference sequence). The CDR3 is CASSPLGHNEQFF. CDR3 sequence (DNA): TGTGCTAGCAGCCCCTTGGGGCACAATGAGCAGTTCTTC.

This clone was counted between two and nine times. CDR3 coding DNA: TGTGCCAGCAGCTCGACAGGGAACACTGAAGCTTTCTTT. Translating gives CASSSTGNTEAFF. The V and J genes are TRBV11-2 and TRBJ1-1, with D possibly being TRBD1 (6 bases). The V end was cut by 4 bases, the J end by 1 base, with 7 bases between. In germline, CDR1 is SGHAT, CDR2 FQNNGV. The CDR3 is made up of 13 amino acids.

The genes are TRBV7-9 and TRBJ2-5; the match to TRBD1 covers 9 bases. The J segment lost 5 bases and the V segment lost 6 bases, leaving 4 bases of the junction unmatched. Germline-derived CDR1 and CDR2 are SEHNR and FQNEAQ (reference sequence). This CDR3 is 13 amino acids long. The DNA of the CDR3 is TGTGCCAGCAGGTGGACAGGGGATGAGACCCAGTACTTC. Its translation: CASRWTGDETQYF.

V gene TRBV20-1 combines with J gene TRBJ1-1; D call uncertain. Germline V gene lookup returns CDR1 DFQATT and CDR2 SNEGSKA (reference sequence). Between the trimmed V and J ends, which lost 0 bases and 10 bases, there was a span of 9 bases. The CDR3 loop spans 11 amino acids. The CDR3 region has the DNA TGCAGTGCTAGAGATCAATTAGGAGCTTTCTTT. Residues: CSARDQLGAFF.

The chain joins TRBV4-3 to TRBJ1-2, with 8 bases matching TRBD1. V lost 6 bases, J lost 8 bases, and 8 bases stayed unmatched. The CDR3 is 13 amino acids. Per the germline V gene, CDR1 is LGHNA and CDR2 is YSLEER. This CDR3 reads CASRPTGEGGYTF. The CDR3, as DNA: TGCGCCAGCAGGCCGACAGGGGAAGGGGGCTACACCTTC.

This clone was observed once. The CDR3 sequence is CASKGQPDYGYTF. CDR3 bases: TGTGCCAGCAAAGGACAGCCTGACTATGGCTACACCTTC. The gene calls are TRBV6-6 and TRBJ1-2; TRBD1 might be the D (6 bases). CDR3 length: 13 residues. The germline V gene encodes CDR1 MNHNY and CDR2 SVGAGI (reference sequence). The ends were cut back, 7 bases at V and 3 bases at J, with 12 bases in the middle.

The chain joins TRBV18 to TRBJ1-1, with D unclear. The CDR3 covers 11 residues. Germline-derived CDR1 and CDR2 are KGHSH and LQKENI. Trimming cost V 5 bases and J 7 bases, with 8 bases left between them. The CDR3 here is CASSNDGEAFF. As DNA, the CDR3 is TGTGCCAGCTCAAATGACGGTGAAGCTTTCTTT. Using reference TRBV18 and TRBJ1-1 for the parts outside the CDR3, the full variable domain is NAGVMQNPRHLVRRRGQEARLRCSPMKGHSHVYWYRQLPEEGLKFMVYLQKENIIDESGMPKERFSAEFPKEGPSILRIQQVVRGDSAAYFCASSNDGEAFFGQGTRLTVV.

The CDR3 coding sequence is TGTGCCACCAGCACCCTACGGGGAGACGGGGGAGGCTACACCTTC. Its translation is CATSTLRGDGGGYTF. The genes are TRBV15 and TRBJ1-2; D perhaps matches TRBD1 (5 bases). This CDR3 contains 15 residues. Germline V gives CDR1 LNHNV, CDR2 YYDKDF (reference sequence). Trimming cost V 4 bases and J 8 bases, with 20 bases left between them.

The J gene is TRBJ2-7, the V gene TRBV6-5; D is undetermined. The CDR3 covers 14 residues. Looked up from germline, CDR1 is MNHEY and CDR2 is SVGAGI. Trimming shortened V by 4 bases and J by 2 bases, and 12 bases separated the two germline ends. CDR3 sequence (DNA): TGTGCCAGCAGTTCCGACACGGAACCCTACGAGCAGTACTTC. This translates into CASSSDTEPYEQYF.

The chain recombines TRBV6-6 with TRBJ2-5; D is perhaps TRBD1 (5 bases). Per the germline V gene, CDR1 is MNHNY and CDR2 is SVGAGI (reference sequence). Trimming took 6 bases from V and 2 from J, leaving 16 bases between them. This CDR3 comprises 15 residues. The DNA for the CDR3 is TGTGCCAGCAGCCTACAGGAGAATAAACAAGAGACCCAGTACTTC. Amino acid sequence: CASSLQENKQETQYF.

V is TRBV5-1 and J is TRBJ2-7; 8 nucleotides agree with TRBD1. J gave up 10 bases and V 3 bases, and 12 bases lay outside the gene matches. CDR1 and CDR2 from the germline V gene are SGHRS and YFSETQ. CDR3 length: 14 residues. CDR3 nucleotide sequence: TGCGCCAGCAGCTCTCCGGGACAGGTTCTCGGACAGTACTTC. It codes for CASSSPGQVLGQYF.

This clone was recorded once. V gene TRBV7-3 combines with J gene TRBJ1-1; D call uncertain. The germline CDR1 and CDR2 sequences are SGHTA and FQGTGA. The V and J ends lost 5 bases and 2 bases respectively, with 9 bases between them. The CDR3 consists of 13 residues. CDR3 loop: CASSPDGNTEAFF. The CDR3 DNA sequence: TGTGCCAGCAGCCCCGACGGTAACACTGAAGCTTTCTTT.

This chain links TRBV19 with TRBJ1-2; D call uncertain. Looked up from germline, CDR1 is LNHDA and CDR2 is SQIVND (reference sequence). Trimming removed 4 bases at V and 1 base at J, with 16 bases between. CDR3 length: 16 residues. In DNA form, the CDR3 reads TGTGCCAGTAGTAGCGGGGAAACGACTCTTAACTATGGCTACACCTTC. Protein: CASSSGETTLNYGYTF. The variable domain in full, with the rest retrieved from reference TRBV19 and TRBJ1-2, is DGGITQSPKYLFRKEGQNVTLSCEQNLNHDAMYWYRQDPGQGLRLIYYSQIVNDFQKGDIAEGYSVSREKKESFPLTVTSAQKNPTAFYLCASSSGETTLNYGYTFGSGTRLTVV.

V and J are TRBV6-5 and TRBJ1-6; tentative D call: TRBD1 (5 bases). Deletions cut 0 bases from V and 8 bases from J, with 11 bases between. From germline, CDR1 is MNHEY and CDR2 SVGAGI. The CDR3 length is 15 residues. CDR3 nucleotide sequence: TGTGCCAGCAGTTACTCCGACAGAGCCCATTCACCCCTCCACTTT. It translates to CASSYSDRAHSPLHF.

The gene calls are TRBV21-1 and TRBJ2-2; the table's D call TRBD1 went unverified against the DNA. TRBV21-1 is a recognized pseudogene. This CDR3 has 16 amino acids. CDR3 in DNA: TGTGCCAGCAGCAAACCTTGGCAGAAGAACACCGGGGAGCTGTTTTTT. As protein: CASSKPWQKNTGELFF.

CDR3 bases: TGTGCCAGCTCACTCGCGAGGGCCTCTGGAAACACCATATATTTT. It yields the protein CASSLARASGNTIYF. The chain has TRBV18 and TRBJ1-3; the D is unclear. V lost 4 bases to trimming and J lost 0 bases, with 10 bases between them. Germline CDR1 reads KGHSH; CDR2 reads LQKENI. The CDR3 contains 15 residues. Combining the CDR3 with reference TRBV18 and TRBJ1-3 gives the whole variable domain NAGVMQNPRHLVRRRGQEARLRCSPMKGHSHVYWYRQLPEEGLKFMVYLQKENIIDESGMPKERFSAEFPKEGPSILRIQQVVRGDSAAYFCASSLARASGNTIYFGEGSWLTVV.